The clone carrying this TCR beta chain was recorded many times. The record originates from a study of T cells after yellow fever vaccination. TCR cDNA, made by 5'RACE template switching, carried an added universal primer site and UMIs. MiXCR, applied by TCRdb to the 5' RACE reads, yields one record per CDR3 protein. The sample records under 55,000 distinct CDR3 sequences, 6.8% being singletons. Regarding the study as a whole: Compared with primary, the secondary response was weaker and peaked at day 5, not 15. Only a small proportion of the clonotypes turned up in both the CD4 and the CD8 compartments, likely arising from convergent recombination. In FACS-sorted repertoires, abundant clonotypes from the bulk population could appear as contaminants.

This clonotype was obtained from a man aged 30 to 39 who received the YFV17D yellow fever vaccine. This material consisted of CD8+ T cells not binding an NS4B(214-222) dextramer, sorted from PBMCs, taken 45 days after the yellow fever booster vaccination.

CDR3 sequence (DNA): TGTGCCAGCAGCTCTTCAGGGTCGGATGGCTACACCTTC. It specifies CASSSSGSDGYTF. The chain couples TRBV7-9 to TRBJ1-2, with D maybe TRBD1 (5 bases). The CDR3 loop spans 13 amino acids. Germline V gives CDR1 SEHNR, CDR2 FQNEAQ (reference sequence). The germline V and J ends were trimmed by 4 bases and 6 bases, with 12 bases remaining between them.